This entry concerns a single TCR beta chain. Its target is not known. The sample originates from a study of T cell responses to AZD1222 COVID-19 vaccine. The study's findings and limits: Rises in breadth and depth of Spike-specific TCRs came after two AZD1222 doses.

The CDR3 extends over 17 amino acids. J gave up 10 bases and V 5 bases, and 14 bases lay outside the gene matches. Germline V gives CDR1 MDHEN, CDR2 SYDVKM. The data were produced by immunoSEQ multiplex PCR, yet TCRdb's version contains in-frame clones alone and is incomplete. Of roughly 130,000 clones in the sample, around 94% were seen once. The source is an adult in good health. The specimen was peripheral blood, collected on day 0 of AZD1222 vaccination. This chain joins TRBV28 and TRBJ1-4; TRBD1 aligns across 12 bases. CDR3 DNA: TGTGCCAGCAGTGGGACAGGGGGCTTGATGGGTGGGGGAAAACTGTTTTTT. It codes for CASSGTGGLMGGGKLFF.